Reported below is one T cell receptor (beta chain). What it binds is not known. Combining a sample-barcoded 5' primer with a J-beta primer mix, a second PCR ran for about 6 to 12 cycles. Every cDNA was tagged by a template-switch adaptor with 12 random nucleotides. Every sample gave at least 2.5 million paired-end reads containing CDR3. TCRdb re-called the 5' RACE reads with MiXCR, one entry per CDR3 protein. Among roughly 700,000 distinct CDR3 sequences listed, around half were seen once. CDR1 MDHEN and CDR2 SYDVKM come from the germline V gene. The junction had 4 bases not matched to a gene; V was cut back by 3 bases and J by 3 bases. This CDR3 has 14 residues. The record originates from a study of blood T cells in healthy people across ages. Points from the study as a whole: The fall in TCR beta diversity per million T cells was roughly linear with age.

The receptor comes from a woman aged 55-70 years in good health. The chain uses TRBV28 and TRBJ2-7, with 8 bases lining up with TRBD2. Sequencing was done on a sample of blood. The CDR3 sequence is CASSFERENYEQYF. CDR3 DNA sequence: TGTGCCAGCAGTTTTGAGCGGGAGAACTACGAGCAGTACTTC.